Listed here are 22 T cell receptor beta chains from one sample, sequenced in a study of cytomegalovirus exposure and HLA in healthy donors. The PCR had 60 Vbeta and 13 Jbeta primers. Method: immunoSEQ multiplex PCR; TCRdb's copy keeps in-frame clones and lacks some. The sample has more than 130,000 clones, around 80% seen once. Input material: PBMCs. The receptors shown here come from a middle-aged man in good health and CMV-seropositive.

This chain links TRBV5-1 with TRBJ2-5, with 12 bases identical to TRBD2. The CDR3 totals 18 residues. V lost 3 bases and J lost 1; bases outside the gene matches: 10. The V gene's germline CDR1 is SGHRS and CDR2 YFSETQ. The CDR3 sequence: CASSSSGLAGTLQETQYF. Written as DNA, the CDR3 is TGCGCCAGCAGCTCTTCCGGACTAGCGGGGACACTCCAAGAGACCCAGTACTTC.

The V and J genes are TRBV27 and TRBJ2-5, with 10 bases fitting TRBD1. Germline assignment: CDR1 MNHEY and CDR2 SMNVEV (reference sequence). The trim removed 7 bases at V and 0 bases at J, leaving 8 bases unmatched. The CDR3 is 16 residues long. CDR3 protein: CASTLKGQGNQETQYF. The CDR3 coding sequence is TGTGCCAGCACCCTTAAGGGACAGGGGAACCAAGAGACCCAGTACTTC.

The chain is built from TRBV5-1 and TRBJ2-7; the match to TRBD2 covers 12 bases. CDR1 SGHRS and CDR2 YFSETQ come from the germline V gene. V gave up 3 bases and J gave up 3 bases; unmatched junction bases: 4. This CDR3 is 15 amino acids long. The CDR3 loop is CASSYPSGGGYEQYF. DNA of the CDR3: TGCGCCAGCAGCTACCCTAGCGGGGGGGGCTACGAGCAGTACTTC.

This chain links TRBV29-1 with TRBJ1-2; D not resolved. The CDR3 has 15 amino acids. V lost 1 base to trimming and J lost 1 base, with 13 bases between them. Per the germline V gene, CDR1 is SQVTM and CDR2 is ANQGSEA. CDR3 protein: CSVEARGDNNYGYTF. The CDR3 region has the DNA TGCAGCGTTGAAGCTAGAGGAGATAATAACTATGGCTACACCTTC.

The chain couples TRBV4-3 to TRBJ1-1; 11 bases match TRBD1. Trimming at V came to 4 bases and at J to 5 bases, leaving 12 bases not matched to a gene. The length of the CDR3 is 17 residues. Germline assignment: CDR1 LGHNA and CDR2 YSLEER. The CDR3 sequence is CASSRSVGQGARTEAFF. The CDR3 nucleotides are TGCGCCAGCAGCCGGTCTGTAGGACAGGGGGCTAGGACTGAAGCTTTCTTT.

This chain joins TRBV10-2 and TRBJ2-7; 7 bases are shared with TRBD2. CDR3 length equals 14 residues. Germline V gives CDR1 WSHSY, CDR2 SAAADI. With 2 bases clipped from V and 6 bases from J, the junction kept 7 bases outside the gene matches. CDR3 DNA: TGCGCCAGCAGTGAGGGACTAGTGGGAGGCGAGCAGTACTTC. As protein: CASSEGLVGGEQYF.

This clone was picked up one time. The V call is TRBV29-1, the J call TRBJ1-2; 7 bases match TRBD1. V trimming: 5 bases; J trimming: 6 bases; junction bases outside the gene matches: 12. Germline assignment: CDR1 SQVTM and CDR2 ANQGSEA. CDR3 length: 14 residues. The DNA of the CDR3 is TGCAGCGTTACCCCAAGTGACAGGGACAATGGCTACACCTTC. As protein: CSVTPSDRDNGYTF.

The CDR3 DNA reads TGTGCCAGCAGCTTGGGGGGGAGGGGAGGGTCTGGGGCCAACGTCCTGACTTTC. It yields the protein CASSLGGRGGSGANVLTF. The V call is TRBV5-4, the J call TRBJ2-6; TRBD2 matches at 7 bases. The CDR3 runs to 18 residues. Germline-derived CDR1 and CDR2 are SGHNT and YYREEE (reference sequence). Germline trimming cut 0 bases from V and 1 base from J; bases unmatched to any gene: 7.

The rearrangement joins TRBV5-1 to TRBJ1-4; 10 nucleotides match TRBD1. Looked up from germline, CDR1 is SGHRS and CDR2 is YFSETQ. The CDR3 runs to 15 residues. The ends lost 4 bases at V and 5 bases at J; junction bases unmatched: 5. CDR3 loop: CASSPAGQGNEKLFF. In DNA form, the CDR3 reads TGCGCCAGCAGCCCGGCGGGACAGGGGAATGAAAAACTGTTTTTT.

This clone has just one count. The chain couples TRBV2 to TRBJ1-5; no clear D gene. Germline V gene lookup returns CDR1 SNHLY and CDR2 FYNNEI. Trimming took 0 bases from V and 3 from J, leaving 9 bases between them. The CDR3 has 15 amino acids. CDR3 loop: CASSEALQYNQPQHF. The CDR3 DNA is TGTGCCAGCAGTGAAGCGCTTCAGTACAATCAGCCCCAGCATTTT.

This clone was seen a few times. The J gene is TRBJ1-1, the V gene TRBV2; 7 bases map to TRBD1. Germline loops: CDR1 SNHLY, CDR2 FYNNEI. The V and J ends lost 7 bases and 6 bases, in that order; junction bases with no gene match: 8. This CDR3 has 13 amino acids. The CDR3 protein is CASTYRGRAEAFF. The CDR3 region has the DNA TGTGCCAGCACGTACAGGGGAAGGGCTGAAGCTTTCTTT.

The V call is TRBV6-5, the J call TRBJ2-7; TRBD1 might be the D (5 bases). Trimming shortened V by 2 bases and J by 7 bases, and 12 bases separated the two germline ends. Germline lookup yields CDR1 MNHEY and CDR2 SVGAGI. The CDR3 is 13 amino acids. CDR3 residues: CASSYEQGNEQYF. DNA for the CDR3: TGTGCCAGCAGTTACGAGCAGGGTAATGAGCAGTACTTC.

The chain carries TRBV11-2 and TRBJ1-1; 7 bases are a match to TRBD1. Trimming cost V 6 bases and J 4 bases; bases outside gene matches: 8. This CDR3 is 14 amino acids long. Germline loops: CDR1 SGHAT, CDR2 FQNNGV. CDR3 DNA sequence: TGTGCCAGCAGTATCGACAGGGTGGGCACTGAAGCTTTCTTT. This translates into CASSIDRVGTEAFF.

The V gene is TRBV4-1, the J gene TRBJ1-4; tentative D call: TRBD1 (6 bases). The CDR3 is made up of 15 amino acids. From germline, CDR1 is MGHRA and CDR2 YSYEKL. V lost 3 bases and J 6 bases, leaving 14 bases between the germline ends. In DNA form, the CDR3 reads TGCGCCAGCAGCCATTCGGGGGGGGGCGATGAAAAACTGTTTTTT. Translating it yields CASSHSGGGDEKLFF.

The rearrangement uses TRBV10-3 and TRBJ1-5; TRBD1 might be the D (5 bases). V lost 10 bases and J 0 bases, leaving 13 bases between the germline ends. This CDR3 has 14 amino acids. Germline V lookup: CDR1 ENHRY, CDR2 SYGVKD. CDR3 region: CATSSGHSNQPQHF. In DNA form, the CDR3 reads TGTGCCACCTCCTCTGGACATAGCAATCAGCCCCAGCATTTT.

This chain joins TRBV27 and TRBJ2-7, with 7 bases aligning to TRBD1. The germline CDR1 and CDR2 sequences are MNHEY and SMNVEV (reference sequence). This CDR3 spans 14 amino acids. Unmatched junction bases numbered 8, after V lost 5 bases and J lost 4 bases. The DNA for the CDR3 is TGTGCCAGCAGTCCCTCGACAGGGCTATACGAGCAGTACTTC. Its protein is CASSPSTGLYEQYF.

The chain employs TRBV6-1 and TRBJ2-5, with 11 positions matching TRBD1. Losses at the gene ends were 9 bases for V and 4 bases for J; bases not matched to a gene: 10. Germline CDR1 MNHNS, CDR2 SASEGT. This CDR3 is built from 15 residues. CDR3 residues: CASSQDRGRGETQYF. The CDR3 DNA is TGTGCCAGTAGCCAGGACAGGGGGCGTGGAGAGACCCAGTACTTC.

The chain joins TRBV10-2 to TRBJ2-7, with a possible D match to TRBD2 (5 bases). There are 13 residues in the CDR3. The germline V gene encodes CDR1 WSHSY and CDR2 SAAADI. The V gene lost 6 bases and the J gene lost 4 bases, with 13 bases spanning the gap. In nucleotides, the CDR3 is TGCGCCAGCAGCCCGGGAACCCGATACGAGCAGTACTTC. It yields the protein CASSPGTRYEQYF.

This clone was recorded only once. This chain connects TRBV28 to TRBJ2-3, with 12 bases identical to TRBD2. The V gene's germline CDR1 is MDHEN and CDR2 SYDVKM. The CDR3 consists of 15 residues. The trim removed 5 bases at V and 2 bases at J, leaving 2 bases unmatched. CDR3 residues: CASSGLAGFTDTQYF. CDR3 nucleotide sequence: TGTGCCAGCAGTGGACTAGCGGGGTTCACAGATACGCAGTATTTT.

The chain is built from TRBV6-6 and TRBJ2-1; 9 bases are shared with TRBD2. The CDR3 runs to 14 residues. V lost 7 bases and J lost 4; bases outside the gene matches: 5. Germline CDR1 MNHNY, CDR2 SVGAGI (reference sequence). Written as DNA, the CDR3 is TGTGCCAGCAAAGCGGGGGGCCTATACAATGAGCAGTTCTTC. This translates into CASKAGGLYNEQFF.

V gene TRBV5-1 combines with J gene TRBJ2-2, with 7 bases lining up with TRBD1. CDR1 is SGHRS and CDR2 is YFSETQ in the germline V gene. The trim removed 5 bases at V and 0 bases at J, leaving 4 bases unmatched. The CDR3 consists of 15 residues. CDR3 DNA sequence: TGCGCCAGCAGTTCGACAGGGACGAACACCGGGGAGCTGTTTTTT. Protein: CASSSTGTNTGELFF. The entire variable domain, with the rest obtained from reference TRBV5-1 and TRBJ2-2, is as follows: KAGVTQTPRYLIKTRGQQVTLSCSPISGHRSVSWYQQTPGQGLQFLFEYFSETQRNKGNFPGRFSGRQFSNSRSEMNVSTLELGDSALYLCASSSTGTNTGELFFGEGSRLTVL.

J is TRBJ2-1 and V is TRBV7-2; 11 bases are a match to TRBD2. After removal of 1 base from V and 7 bases from J, the junction contained 6 bases not matched to a gene. There are 16 residues in the CDR3. Germline-derived CDR1 and CDR2 are SGHTA and FQGNSA. CDR3 sequence (DNA): TGTGCCAGCAGCTTAGAGGTGATAGCGGGGGGGAATGAGCAGTTCTTC. It specifies CASSLEVIAGGNEQFF.